This T cell receptor (beta chain) comes out of a study of tumor-infiltrating lymphocytes in oesophageal squamous cell carcinoma. MiXCR, run by TCRdb on the PCR reads, gives a single entry per CDR3 protein. The table lists 19,000 or so distinct CDR3 sequences, 35% to 45% of them singletons, with approximately 40% in the top ten. V was trimmed by 1 base and J by 10 bases, leaving 8 bases between them. The V gene's germline CDR1 is SGHVT and CDR2 SQSDAQ. The CDR3 contains 12 residues. The sample consisted of esophageal tumor tissue. The clonotype comes from a male donor with esophageal squamous cell carcinoma. V is TRBV7-4 and J is TRBJ2-1; no definite D call. CDR3 bases: TGTGCCAGCAGCTTAGGGGCCTACGAGCAGTTCTTC. The encoded protein is CASSLGAYEQFF.